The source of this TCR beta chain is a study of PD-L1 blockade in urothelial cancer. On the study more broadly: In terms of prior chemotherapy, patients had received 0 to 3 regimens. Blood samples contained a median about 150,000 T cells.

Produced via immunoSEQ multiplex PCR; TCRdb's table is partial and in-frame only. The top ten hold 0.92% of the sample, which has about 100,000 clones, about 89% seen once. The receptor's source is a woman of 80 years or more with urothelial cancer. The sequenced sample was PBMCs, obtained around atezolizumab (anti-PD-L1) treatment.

In DNA form, the CDR3 reads TGCGCCAGCAGCTTGGGGGCGGGAGGGCCGGATACGCAGTATTTT. Translated: CASSLGAGGPDTQYF. This chain uses TRBV5-1 with TRBJ2-3; TRBD2 agrees at 9 bases. V dropped 0 bases and J dropped 6; count of bases not matched to a gene: 5. This CDR3 has 15 residues. CDR1 SGHRS and CDR2 YFSETQ come from the germline V gene.